The entry below gives a single T cell receptor (beta chain) sequence along with its context. Its target is not known. Data came from immunoSEQ multiplex PCR; TCRdb stores just in-frame clones and leaves some out. The sample has 2.5 million or so clones, approximately 90% seen once. The source of the sample is a study of shared clonotypes between healthy human individuals. Germline V gives CDR1 LNHDA, CDR2 SQIVND (reference sequence). This CDR3 has 15 residues. The junction had 6 bases not matched to a gene; V was cut back by 7 bases and J by 1 base. Findings of the study overall: Generally, estimated richness proved larger in naive subsets than it did in memory subsets.

This sequence was found in a man between 18 and 29 years old in good health. This sequence joins TRBV19 and TRBJ1-5; TRBD1 matches at 8 bases. Specimen: naive CD4+ T cells sorted from blood. The subset denotes: CD45RA+ positively selected. CDR3: CASTVTGVSNQPQHF. CDR3 sequence (DNA): TGTGCCAGTACCGTGACAGGGGTCAGCAATCAGCCCCAGCATTTT.